This passage covers 30 T cell receptor beta chains from one sample sequenced in a study of Ad26.COV2.S vaccination and SARS-CoV-2 variants. Treatment defined: around 19 received Ad26.COV2.S at low or high dose, single or two shots; 5 received placebo; per-sample allocation not given. Material that was analyzed had been drawn on day 63 after the first vaccine or placebo injection. Method: immunoSEQ multiplex PCR; TCRdb's copy keeps in-frame clones and lacks some. This repertoire shows roughly 400,000 clones, roughly 87% found once; its top ten account for about 4.4%. This specimen consisted of peripheral blood, obtained in a trial of Ad26.COV2.S vaccine versus placebo. The receptor set was obtained from a person aged 18-60 years who received the Ad26.COV2.S COVID-19 vaccine or a placebo.

This clone came up a few times. The V call is TRBV28, the J call TRBJ2-7; D may match TRBD1 or TRBD2 (5 bases each). With 6 bases removed from V and 4 bases from J, the gap between germline ends came to 13 bases. Germline V lookup: CDR1 MDHEN, CDR2 SYDVKM. The CDR3 consists of 13 residues. CDR3 coding DNA: TGTGCCAGCAGGGGACCTGGGCATTACGAGCAGTACTTC. As protein: CASRGPGHYEQYF.

CDR3 sequence: CASSNQGEGNTIYF. Written as DNA, the CDR3 is TGTGCCAGCAGCAACCAGGGGGAAGGAAACACCATATATTTT. The J gene is TRBJ1-3, the V gene TRBV7-9; 7 positions match TRBD1. Germline lookup yields CDR1 SEHNR and CDR2 FQNEAQ (reference sequence). The V segment lost 5 bases and the J segment 4 bases; nucleotides outside the gene matches: 5. The CDR3 is 14 residues long.

The chain links TRBV29-1 to TRBJ2-5; D gene ambiguous. CDR3 length: 13 amino acids. Germline CDR1 and CDR2: SQVTM and ANQGSEA. Trimming pared 1 base from V and 5 bases from J, leaving 11 bases between. CDR3 amino acids: CSVEVSSAETQYF. CDR3 sequence (DNA): TGCAGCGTTGAAGTAAGCAGCGCGGAGACCCAGTACTTC. The whole variable domain, filled in from reference TRBV29-1 and TRBJ2-5, reads SAVISQKPSRDICQRGTSLTIQCQVDSQVTMMFWYRQQPGQSLTLIATANQGSEATYESGFVIDKFPISRPNLTFSTLTVSNMSPEDSSIYLCSVEVSSAETQYFGPGTRLLVL.

This sequence joins TRBV19 and TRBJ1-5; tentative D call: TRBD1 (6 bases). The CDR3 runs 14 residues. Germline-derived CDR1 and CDR2 are LNHDA and SQIVND (reference sequence). V lost 6 bases and J 3 bases, leaving 12 bases between the germline ends. In DNA form, the CDR3 reads TGTGCCAGTAGCTCGGACAGACCCAATCAGCCCCAGCATTTT. It yields the protein CASSSDRPNQPQHF.

The rearrangement uses TRBV24-1 and TRBJ2-1, with 7 bases matching TRBD2. J gave up 0 bases and V 6 bases, and 1 base lay outside the gene matches. CDR1 KGHDR and CDR2 SFDVKD come from the germline V gene. There are 14 residues in the CDR3. This CDR3 is CATSKRGSYNEQFF. DNA for the CDR3: TGTGCCACCAGTAAGCGGGGCTCCTACAATGAGCAGTTCTTC.

The J gene is TRBJ2-7, the V gene TRBV11-2; TRBD2 matches 7 bases. The CDR3 length is 15 residues. Unmatched junction bases numbered 5, after V lost 0 bases and J lost 3 bases. Germline CDR1 is SGHAT and CDR2 is FQNNGV. The CDR3 loop reads CASSLERLADYEQYF. The CDR3 DNA is TGTGCCAGCAGCTTAGAGAGGCTAGCGGACTACGAGCAGTACTTC.

The V call is TRBV29-1, the J call TRBJ2-1; TRBD1 matches 12 bases. In germline, CDR1 is SQVTM, CDR2 ANQGSEA. This CDR3 contains 12 residues. Trimming at V came to 8 bases and at J to 8 bases, leaving 4 bases not matched to a gene. This chain's CDR3 is CSSGQGAHEQFF. CDR3 in DNA: TGCAGCTCGGGACAGGGGGCGCATGAGCAGTTCTTC.

This chain links TRBV7-2 with TRBJ2-3, with TRBD2 matching over 7 bases. CDR3 length: 16 residues. Trimming removed 3 bases from V and 4 bases from J; junction bases left unmatched: 10. Looked up from germline, CDR1 is SGHTA and CDR2 is FQGNSA. CDR3 amino acids: CASSFLAVVIADTQYF. DNA for the CDR3: TGTGCCAGCAGCTTCCTAGCGGTGGTAATCGCAGATACGCAGTATTTT.

This chain uses TRBV7-2 with TRBJ1-4; D not resolved. The germline V gene encodes CDR1 SGHTA and CDR2 FQGNSA. This CDR3 comprises 15 residues. V lost 5 bases and J lost 7, with 17 bases in between. The chain's CDR3 is CASSEAETPREKLFF. DNA of the CDR3: TGTGCCAGCAGCGAAGCAGAGACCCCACGTGAAAAACTGTTTTTT.

This chain links TRBV5-6 with TRBJ1-2, with 7 bases that match TRBD1. Germline V gives CDR1 SGHDT, CDR2 YYEEEE. The CDR3 length is 14 residues. Losses at the gene ends were 4 bases for V and 6 bases for J; bases not matched to a gene: 9. CDR3 bases: TGTGCCAGCAGCCCGACAGGGAGATCGGATGGCTACACCTTC. Its protein is CASSPTGRSDGYTF.

The chain employs TRBV24-1 and TRBJ2-1; TRBD2 agrees at 9 bases. The CDR3 totals 16 residues. V gave up 5 bases and J gave up 2 bases; unmatched junction bases: 6. Germline values: CDR1 KGHDR, CDR2 SFDVKD. The CDR3 DNA sequence: TGTGCCACCAGTGCCGACTTAGCGGGAGCCTACAATGAGCAGTTCTTC. It codes for CATSADLAGAYNEQFF.

V usage is TRBV7-9 and J usage is TRBJ2-7; unclear D gene. The CDR3 has 12 residues. CDR1 and CDR2 (germline): SEHNR, FQNEAQ (reference sequence). Trimming took 5 bases from V and 7 from J, leaving 12 bases between them. The CDR3 bases are TGTGCCAGCAGCCCTACAGCTTGGGAGCAGTACTTC. Translated: CASSPTAWEQYF.

This clone appeared a single time. V gene TRBV7-6 combines with J gene TRBJ2-1; no clear D gene. The V gene lost 5 bases and the J gene lost 4 bases, with 9 bases spanning the gap. Germline CDR1 and CDR2: SGHVS and FNYEAQ. The CDR3 is made up of 13 amino acids. The CDR3 DNA reads as TGTGCCAGCAGCGCAGACGGATACAATGAGCAGTTCTTC. Translation: CASSADGYNEQFF.

This sequence joins TRBV28 and TRBJ2-7, with 8 bases matching TRBD1. V dropped 4 bases and J dropped 4; count of bases not matched to a gene: 6. The CDR3 consists of 14 residues. Germline CDR1 reads MDHEN; CDR2 reads SYDVKM. CDR3 DNA: TGTGCCAGCAGTTATACAGGGGGGCGGTACGAGCAGTACTTC. It encodes CASSYTGGRYEQYF.

The genes are TRBV28 and TRBJ2-7; D is unresolved. The CDR3 consists of 15 residues. The ends were cut back, 6 bases at V and 2 bases at J, with 17 bases in the middle. Germline V gene lookup returns CDR1 MDHEN and CDR2 SYDVKM. CDR3 bases: TGTGCCAGCAGCCAAACGGCCGGACCCACCTACGAGCAGTACTTC. This codes for CASSQTAGPTYEQYF.

CDR3 nucleotides: TGCGCCAGCAGGCAGCTCCAGCCCCAGCATTTT. It is translated as CASRQLQPQHF. The chain uses TRBV23-1 and TRBJ1-5; D not resolved. TRBV23-1 is labeled an ORF, and its function is uncertain. The CDR3 consists of 11 residues. With 6 bases removed from V and 7 bases from J, the gap between germline ends came to 7 bases.

The chain is built from TRBV6-5 and TRBJ2-3; 7 bases map to TRBD2. After removal of 7 bases from V and 5 bases from J, the junction contained 6 bases not matched to a gene. From germline, CDR1 is MNHEY and CDR2 SVGAGI. The CDR3 has 13 residues. CDR3 in DNA: TGTGCCAGCAAGAGGGCTAGCGGAGATACGCAGTATTTT. Amino acid sequence: CASKRASGDTQYF.

The V and J genes are TRBV27 and TRBJ2-5; TRBD2 matches at 12 bases. V gave up 4 bases and J gave up 2 bases; unmatched junction bases: 5. CDR1 and CDR2 from the germline V gene are MNHEY and SMNVEV (reference sequence). The CDR3 contains 16 residues. DNA of the CDR3: TGTGCCAGCAGTTCGGGGACTAGCGGGCAACAAGAGACCCAGTACTTC. The encoded protein is CASSSGTSGQQETQYF.

This sequence joins TRBV6-4 and TRBJ2-1; 9 nucleotides line up with TRBD2. CDR3 length: 14 amino acids. CDR1 is MRHNA, CDR2 SNTAGT, per germline. The V gene end was trimmed by 5 bases and the J gene end by 8 bases; junction bases not matched to a gene: 7. CDR3 region: CASSRLGTSHEQFF. CDR3 sequence (DNA): TGTGCCAGCAGTAGGTTAGGGACTAGCCATGAGCAGTTCTTC.

V usage is TRBV7-9 and J usage is TRBJ2-5; 12 bases align to TRBD2. In germline, CDR1 is SEHNR, CDR2 FQNEAQ (reference sequence). Trimming took 3 bases from V and 2 from J; bases not matched to a gene: 1. CDR3 length: 15 residues. The CDR3 DNA is TGTGCCAGCAGCTTTACTAGCGGGGGGCAAGAGACCCAGTACTTC. Protein: CASSFTSGGQETQYF.

The chain recombines TRBV5-1 with TRBJ2-7; possibly TRBD1 for D (5 bases). Per germline, CDR1 SGHRS and CDR2 YFSETQ. V lost 0 bases to trimming and J lost 3 bases, with 13 bases between them. The CDR3 is 15 amino acids. The CDR3 protein is CASSLGWGPFYEQYF. As DNA, the CDR3 is TGCGCCAGCAGCTTGGGGTGGGGCCCTTTCTACGAGCAGTACTTC. Full variable domain (outside the CDR3, taken from reference TRBV5-1 and TRBJ2-7): KAGVTQTPRYLIKTRGQQVTLSCSPISGHRSVSWYQQTPGQGLQFLFEYFSETQRNKGNFPGRFSGRQFSNSRSEMNVSTLELGDSALYLCASSLGWGPFYEQYFGPGTRLTVT.

The V gene is TRBV27, the J gene TRBJ1-2; possible D gene TRBD1, 6 bases. Germline V lookup: CDR1 MNHEY, CDR2 SMNVEV (reference sequence). The CDR3 covers 12 residues. V lost 7 bases and J lost 3, with 9 bases in between. CDR3 sequence: CASKGGDYGYTF. The CDR3 region has the DNA TGTGCCAGCAAAGGGGGGGACTATGGCTACACCTTC.

This rearrangement joins TRBV28 to TRBJ2-1; TRBD2 aligns across 12 bases. In germline, CDR1 is MDHEN, CDR2 SYDVKM. Trimming cost V 6 bases and J 8 bases; bases outside gene matches: 11. The CDR3 covers 16 residues. CDR3 DNA sequence: TGTGCCAGCAGAAAATTTGGACTAGCGGGATTTCATGAGCAGTTCTTC. Its translation is CASRKFGLAGFHEQFF.

The chain couples TRBV20-1 to TRBJ2-1, with D perhaps matching TRBD1 or TRBD2 (5 bases each). Germline assignment: CDR1 DFQATT and CDR2 SNEGSKA (reference sequence). This CDR3 comprises 11 residues. With 6 bases removed from V and 10 bases from J, the gap between germline ends came to 13 bases. CDR3 DNA sequence: TGCAGTGCCCACCCGGGACGAGAGCAGTTCTTC. Its protein is CSAHPGREQFF.

The chain carries TRBV27 and TRBJ2-2, with D possibly TRBD1 on 5 matching bases. The CDR3 is 18 residues long. Trimming removed 1 base from V and 2 bases from J, with 17 bases in between. The germline V gene has CDR1 MNHEY and CDR2 SMNVEV (reference sequence). The CDR3 sequence is CASSLWSPAGRNTGELFF. In nucleotides, the CDR3 is TGTGCCAGCAGTTTATGGTCCCCGGCAGGGCGAAACACCGGGGAGCTGTTTTTT.

The rearrangement uses TRBV7-9 and TRBJ2-1, with 11 nucleotides matching TRBD2. The V segment lost 5 bases and the J segment 12 bases; nucleotides outside the gene matches: 12. The CDR3 is made up of 15 amino acids. Germline CDR1 reads SEHNR; CDR2 reads FQNEAQ (reference sequence). In nucleotides, the CDR3 is TGTGCCAGCAGCGGCCCGGGACTAGCGGCCCAGTTGCAGTTCTTC. The encoded protein is CASSGPGLAAQLQFF.

The J gene is TRBJ1-5, the V gene TRBV5-5; maybe TRBD1 (5 bases). V lost 0 bases and J 1 base, leaving 8 bases between the germline ends. CDR3 size: 15 residues. Per germline, CDR1 SGHKS and CDR2 YYEKEE (reference sequence). CDR3 coding DNA: TGTGCCAGCAGCTTGGAGGGACGGAGCAATCAGCCCCAGCATTTT. Protein sequence: CASSLEGRSNQPQHF.

This chain joins TRBV10-2 and TRBJ2-1; perhaps D is TRBD1 or TRBD2 (6 bases each). CDR1 is WSHSY, CDR2 SAAADI, per germline. V lost 8 bases and J lost 10, with 9 bases in between. The CDR3 totals 10 residues. The CDR3 DNA reads TGCGCCAGCGGAGGGGGAGAGCAGTTCTTC. Translating it yields CASGGGEQFF.

This clone was seen just once. This rearrangement joins TRBV6-5 to TRBJ1-3, with D unresolved. Trimming removed 0 bases at V and 0 bases at J, with 6 bases between. CDR3 length equals 15 residues. Germline V gene sequence: CDR1 MNHEY, CDR2 SVGAGI. The CDR3 loop reads CASSYSGSSGNTIYF. The CDR3 DNA sequence: TGTGCCAGCAGTTACTCCGGCAGCTCTGGAAACACCATATATTTT.

V gene TRBV10-3 combines with J gene TRBJ2-7; 12 nucleotides match TRBD2. V dropped 10 bases and J dropped 4; count of bases not matched to a gene: 5. Germline-derived CDR1 and CDR2 are ENHRY and SYGVKD. This CDR3 spans 13 amino acids. The CDR3 sequence: CATLTSGSYEQYF. Here the CDR3 DNA reads TGTGCCACCCTGACTAGCGGGAGTTACGAGCAGTACTTC.